This T cell receptor (beta chain) appears in the sequencing data of a study of radiation and T cells in renal cell carcinoma. About the study: Nephrectomy followed 15 Gy stereotactic body radiation by 4 weeks.

Sequenced by immunoSEQ multiplex PCR; TCRdb stores in-frame clones only, minus some. The sample includes some 120,000 clones, around 81% of them seen just once. Many counts were recorded for this clone. Its antigen is unidentified. Indicated time point: blood 2 weeks post-SBRT. The treatment: 15 Gy SBRT to primary tumor, nephrectomy 4 weeks later. The V and J ends lost 7 bases and 9 bases, in that order; junction bases with no gene match: 12. The CDR3 sequence is 12 residues long. Germline V gives CDR1 SQVTM, CDR2 ANQGSEA. General observations from the study: No pretreatment tumor biopsies were available for baseline clonotypes. Top tumor clonotypes rose in blood 2 weeks post-radiation, then contracted.

The clonotype was recovered from a man aged 45-60 years with renal cell carcinoma. This material consisted of blood, taken from a patient whose treatment included radiotherapy and nephrectomy. The chain recombines TRBV29-1 with TRBJ2-7, with 7 bases identical to TRBD2. The CDR3: CSAGPAGSGQYF. The CDR3 nucleotides read TGCAGCGCCGGTCCAGCGGGGAGCGGGCAGTACTTC.